The source of this TCR beta chain is a study of cytotoxic CD8 clonotypes in ibrutinib-treated CLL. With sequencing, the targeted depth ranged from 1 in 200,000 to 1 in 1 million T cells. This table comes from immunoSEQ multiplex PCR, and its TCRdb copy is limited to in-frame clones, with some not included. The sample holds hundreds of thousands of clones; roughly 80% are singletons and the top ten take about 6.3%. Trimming took off 5 bases at V and 2 bases at J, with 13 bases between the two ends. CDR1 is SGHAT and CDR2 is FQNNGV in the germline V gene. There are 15 residues in the CDR3. This chain uses TRBV11-2 with TRBJ1-3; D is undetermined. The sequencing used PBMCs, collected before ibrutinib treatment. This TCR derives from a human donor with chronic lymphocytic leukemia. This CDR3 is CASSPILSAGNTIYF. CDR3 in DNA: TGTGCCAGCAGCCCAATCCTATCTGCTGGAAACACCATATATTTT. Variable domain in full (rest from reference TRBV11-2 and TRBJ1-3): EAGVAQSPRYKIIEKRQSVAFWCNPISGHATLYWYQQILGQGPKLLIQFQNNGVVDDSQLPKDRFSAERLKGVDSTLKIQPAKLEDSAVYLCASSPILSAGNTIYFGEGSWLTVV.